The 14 T cell receptor beta chains reported below all come from one sample, sequenced in a study of cytotoxic CD8 clonotypes in ibrutinib-treated CLL. TCRdb's copy holds only in-frame clones and misses some; the assay was immunoSEQ multiplex PCR. The data contain some 170,000 clones, around nine tenths of them seen just once; the ten biggest clones take up 3%. Material: PBMCs, obtained at disease progression, from a patient treated with ibrutinib. The receptors originated from a human donor with chronic lymphocytic leukemia.

The chain carries TRBV5-1 and TRBJ1-4; D remains ambiguous. The CDR3 consists of 13 residues. Germline values: CDR1 SGHRS, CDR2 YFSETQ. Trimming took off 0 bases at V and 8 bases at J, with 8 bases between the two ends. The CDR3 DNA sequence: TGCGCCAGCAGCTTGGGGGATCGAGAAAAACTGTTTTTT. As protein: CASSLGDREKLFF.

V is TRBV5-1 and J is TRBJ2-3; 8 bases match TRBD2. V lost 0 bases to trimming and J lost 4 bases; unmatched junction nucleotides: 7. Germline V gene data show CDR1 as SGHRS and CDR2 as YFSETQ. The CDR3 is 16 amino acids. DNA of the CDR3: TGCGCCAGCAGCTTGGAGGTGGGAGCGGGAGCAGATACGCAGTATTTT. Amino acids: CASSLEVGAGADTQYF. Looking up the rest from reference TRBV5-1 and TRBJ2-3 gives the full variable domain: KAGVTQTPRYLIKTRGQQVTLSCSPISGHRSVSWYQQTPGQGLQFLFEYFSETQRNKGNFPGRFSGRQFSNSRSEMNVSTLELGDSALYLCASSLEVGAGADTQYFGPGTRLTVL.

The chain has TRBV5-4 and TRBJ1-2; maybe TRBD1 (6 bases). Trimming removed 3 bases at V and 5 bases at J, with 11 bases between. Germline CDR1 SGHNT, CDR2 YYREEE (reference sequence). The CDR3 contains 13 residues. The CDR3 sequence: CASSSEGGYGYTF. The CDR3, as DNA: TGTGCCAGCAGCTCTGAGGGGGGTTATGGCTACACCTTC.

The chain combines TRBV7-2 with TRBJ1-1; D gene uncertain. With 4 bases removed from V and 4 bases from J, the gap between germline ends came to 13 bases. The CDR3 runs to 14 residues. The germline V gene has CDR1 SGHTA and CDR2 FQGNSA. CDR3 coding DNA: TGTGCCAGCAGCTCCGAGCCGAGTCGCACTGAAGCTTTCTTT. Translating gives CASSSEPSRTEAFF. Using reference TRBV7-2 and TRBJ1-1 for the parts outside the CDR3, the full variable domain is GAGVSQSPSNKVTEKGKDVELRCDPISGHTALYWYRQSLGQGLEFLIYFQGNSAPDKSGLPSDRFSAERTGGSVSTLTIQRTQQEDSAVYLCASSSEPSRTEAFFGQGTRLTVV.

V is TRBV7-9 and J is TRBJ2-7, with a tentative D call TRBD1 (6 bases). The CDR3 covers 13 residues. Trimming shortened V by 8 bases and J by 2 bases, and 13 bases separated the two germline ends. The germline V gene encodes CDR1 SEHNR and CDR2 FQNEAQ (reference sequence). The CDR3, as DNA: TGTGCCAGCGGGGTGACAGGAACCTACGAGCAGTACTTC. It specifies CASGVTGTYEQYF.

The chain is built from TRBV9 and TRBJ2-3; D perhaps matches TRBD2 (6 bases). The CDR3 runs 14 residues. The V end was cut by 2 bases, the J end by 0 bases, with 7 bases between. Germline V CDR1 and CDR2: SGDLS, YYNGEE. The chain's CDR3 is CASSVDYSTDTQYF. Written as DNA, the CDR3 is TGTGCCAGCAGCGTGGACTATAGCACAGATACGCAGTATTTT.

The V and J genes are TRBV19 and TRBJ2-1; D might be TRBD1 or TRBD2, each matching 6 bases. The length of the CDR3 is 13 residues. Trimming shortened V by 1 base and J by 8 bases, and 9 bases separated the two germline ends. Germline V CDR1 and CDR2: LNHDA, SQIVND (reference sequence). The CDR3 nucleotides are TGTGCCAGTAGTATAGTAAGGGGGGATGAGCAGTTCTTC. It translates to CASSIVRGDEQFF.

The genes are TRBV18 and TRBJ2-7, with TRBD2 matching over 8 bases. The germline V gene has CDR1 KGHSH and CDR2 LQKENI. The CDR3 runs to 14 residues. V shed 0 bases, J shed 7 bases, and the junction held 5 bases outside the gene matches. The CDR3 sequence is CASSPPQGGGEQYF. DNA of the CDR3: TGTGCCAGCTCACCACCACAGGGCGGGGGGGAGCAGTACTTC.

This clone was seen a single time. The chain carries TRBV11-3 and TRBJ1-1; a possible D gene is TRBD1 (6 bases). Trimming took off 5 bases at V and 1 base at J, with 11 bases between the two ends. The CDR3 has 14 residues. Germline CDR1 is SGHNT and CDR2 is YENEEA. The CDR3 region has the DNA TGTGCCAGCAGCCAGGGACACTCGAACACTGAAGCTTTCTTT. Protein sequence: CASSQGHSNTEAFF.

V is TRBV2 and J is TRBJ1-5, with TRBD1 matching over 9 bases. With V trimmed by 6 bases and J by 0 bases, 3 bases remained unmatched. From germline, CDR1 is SNHLY and CDR2 FYNNEI. CDR3 length: 15 residues. CDR3 in amino acids: CASRGDRVSNQPQHF. The CDR3 DNA reads as TGTGCCAGCAGGGGGGACAGGGTTAGCAATCAGCCCCAGCATTTT.

V and J are TRBV7-6 and TRBJ2-7, with TRBD1 as a possible D gene (6 bases). The CDR3 has 14 amino acids. Germline values: CDR1 SGHVS, CDR2 FNYEAQ. Trimming removed 3 bases from V and 2 bases from J, with 11 bases in between. Written as DNA, the CDR3 is TGTGCCAGCAGCTTGGCAGGGGAAACCTACGAGCAGTACTTC. Amino acids: CASSLAGETYEQYF.

The chain links TRBV4-2 to TRBJ1-2; no firm D call. With 4 bases removed from V and 12 bases from J, the gap between germline ends came to 18 bases. The CDR3 totals 13 residues. Germline CDR1 is LGHNA and CDR2 is YNFKEQ. CDR3 coding DNA: TGTGCCAGCAGCCCAAACGGGAGGATTGGTAACACCTTC. As protein: CASSPNGRIGNTF.

The chain joins TRBV4-1 to TRBJ2-7; TRBD2 agrees at 9 bases. The germline V gene has CDR1 MGHRA and CDR2 YSYEKL. V gave up 5 bases and J gave up 6 bases; unmatched junction bases: 17. The CDR3 length is 17 residues. Written as DNA, the CDR3 is TGCGCCAGCAGCTCGCCCGGGGGACTAGCACGGCTGTCCGAGCAGTACTTC. Protein product: CASSSPGGLARLSEQYF.

J is TRBJ1-2 and V is TRBV9, with 8 bases lining up with TRBD1. Trimming at V came to 0 bases and at J to 7 bases, leaving 5 bases not matched to a gene. Germline CDR1 SGDLS, CDR2 YYNGEE. The CDR3 runs to 14 residues. The CDR3 DNA reads as TGTGCCAGCAGCGTAGAAACAGGGGGAGGTGGCTACACCTTC. Amino acids: CASSVETGGGGYTF.